This T cell receptor (beta chain) was profiled in a study of beta chain features in type 1 diabetes. Study-level points and caveats: Patients with Type 1 diabetes showed moderately but significantly shorter TCRB CDR3s in all four CD4+ subsets.

This clone was detected a few times. What it recognizes is unknown. Every bit of the isolated RNA underwent reverse transcription, so sequencing read expressed TCRB transcripts. Some 3.6 million reads on average were seen across naive, central memory and regulatory T cell samples. Profiled with immunoSEQ multiplex PCR; TCRdb holds only in-frame clones, not every one. The sample contains roughly 280,000 clones, 20% to 25% of which appear only once. Losses at the gene ends were 9 bases for V and 4 bases for J; bases not matched to a gene: 7. Germline V CDR1 and CDR2: SNHLY, FYNNEI. This CDR3 has 13 amino acids.

This rearrangement joins TRBV2 to TRBJ1-1, with 8 bases identical to TRBD1. This clonotype originated in a woman in her 30s with type 1 diabetes. Sample: naive CD4+ T cells from blood. The CDR3 region is CASIGQGGTEAFF. For the CDR3, the DNA is TGTGCCAGTATAGGACAGGGCGGCACTGAAGCTTTCTTT. The whole variable domain, remainder taken from reference TRBV2 and TRBJ1-1, is EPEVTQTPSHQVTQMGQEVILRCVPISNHLYFYWYRQILGQKVEFLVSFYNNEISEKSEIFDDQFSVERPDGSNFTLKIRSTKLEDSAMYFCASIGQGGTEAFFGQGTRLTVV.